One TCR beta chain is described in this entry. This sample was included in a study of kidney transplant recipient with SARS-CoV-2 infection. MiXCR, applied by TCRdb to the reads, yields one record per CDR3 protein. In the table there are roughly 250,000 distinct CDR3 sequences, about 30% of which are singletons. Germline CDR1 is SGHKS and CDR2 is YYEKEE (reference sequence). CDR3 length: 15 residues. V gave up 1 base and J gave up 4 bases, with 13 bases separating them. The input for sequencing was a blood sample, taken at baseline and between days 110 and 120 from a kidney transplant recipient. The TCR sequence derives from a male patient between 25 and 40 years old who had COVID-19 and was a kidney transplant recipient. Some of the T cells might come from the graft donor. The V call is TRBV5-5, the J call TRBJ2-3, with a weak D call TRBD2 (6 bases). The CDR3 loop reads CASSLSISGADTQYF. DNA of the CDR3: TGTGCCAGCAGCTTGTCAATTAGCGGTGCAGATACGCAGTATTTT.